The source of this TCR beta chain is a study of control samples from healthy donors and cancer patients. Germline V CDR1 and CDR2: SGHRS, YFSETQ. V was clipped by 0 bases and J by 5 bases, with 17 bases between them. CDR3 size: 16 residues. TCRdb keeps only in-frame clones here, not all; method: immunoSEQ multiplex PCR. The profile shows 100,000 to 150,000 clones, around 86% of them singletons. The gene calls are TRBV5-1 and TRBJ2-5; the D is unclear. This TCR was recovered from a man between 40 and 49 years old in good health. The material sequenced was blood. In nucleotides, the CDR3 is TGCGCCAGCAGCTTGGCCTTTGGCCGATCCTCTGAGACCCAGTACTTC. It codes for CASSLAFGRSSETQYF.